This T cell receptor beta chain stems from a study of cytomegalovirus exposure and HLA in healthy donors. Overall study context: Of all 400 or so donors who were genotyped, about 80% belonged to the Caucasian-associated ancestry cluster. General study findings and limits: Using a false discovery rate of 0.05, a later analysis showed that some 16,000 TCR beta sequences were associated with HLA alleles. Immune exposure data for these donors was limited to CMV serostatus. Relative to equally common others, HLA-associated TCR beta chains showed greater clonal expansion in a later analysis.

Germline lookup yields CDR1 SQVTM and CDR2 ANQGSEA. With V trimmed by 1 base and J by 4 bases, 7 bases remained unmatched. CDR3 size: 15 residues. With respect to this clone: Its specificity is unknown. The identical CDR3 is also encoded by other nucleotide sequences in the sample.

PCR amplification relied on 60 Vbeta primers (plus 13 Jbeta primers). Libraries were prepared by immunoSEQ multiplex PCR; TCRdb keeps only in-frame clonotypes and omits some of them. The sample lists some 160,000 clones, 77% occurring once. The specimen sequenced was PBMCs. The chain uses TRBV29-1 and TRBJ2-7; 10 nucleotides align to TRBD2. The source of this sequence is a woman aged 30 to 39 in good health and CMV-seronegative. The CDR3, as DNA: TGCAGCGTTGAAGGGTCTAGCGGGAGAGTTTACGAGCAGTACTTC. Amino acid sequence: CSVEGSSGRVYEQYF.